What follows are 25 T cell receptor beta chains derived from one specimen sequenced in a study of CXCR3-negative and CXCR3-positive naive CD8 T cells. The authors prepared UMI-labeled TRB cDNA libraries by 5' RACE. TCRdb re-called the 5' RACE reads and shows each CDR3 protein once, DNA omitted. With roughly 90,000 distinct CDR3 sequences in the sample, the ten largest clones hold around 1.5%. The sample was naive CXCR3- CD8+ T cells from blood. Subset given: CD45RO-CCR7+CD27+CD95- naive CD8+ T cells lacking CXCR3 (TNR3-). These receptors were collected from a human donor in good health. Some clones in this sample may be carry-over from other donors' samples.

V and J are TRBV7-3 and TRBJ2-3; TCRdb proposes TRBD2, but this gene call is untestable without DNA. The V gene's germline CDR1 is SGHTA and CDR2 FQGTGA. The CDR3 has 14 residues. Here the CDR3 reads CASSLIGGGDTQYF. The whole variable domain, filled in from reference TRBV7-3 and TRBJ2-3, reads GAGVSQTPSNKVTEKGKYVELRCDPISGHTALYWYRQSLGQGPEFLIYFQGTGAADDSGLPNDRFFAVRPEGSVSTLKIQRTERGDSAVYLCASSLIGGGDTQYFGPGTRLTVL.

The rearrangement uses TRBV6-2 or TRBV6-3 and TRBJ1-1; TCRdb designates TRBD1, a call that cannot be tested without DNA. The CDR3 has 11 residues. Germline V gene data show CDR1 as MNHEY and CDR2 as SVGEGT. CDR3 loop: CASSGAAEAFF.

The CDR3 sequence is CASSYGGDEQFF. The V gene is TRBV27, the J gene TRBJ2-1. Germline CDR1 MNHEY, CDR2 SMNVEV (reference sequence). The CDR3 sequence is 12 residues long.

The chain is built from TRBV12-3 or TRBV12-4 and TRBJ2-1; TCRdb's D gene call, TRBD1, goes unchecked for lack of DNA. There are 14 residues in the CDR3. The CDR3 here is CASNTPGGHNEQFF.

The chain is built from TRBV5-6 and TRBJ2-1. Germline V gene lookup returns CDR1 SGHDT and CDR2 YYEEEE. This CDR3 is 13 amino acids long. This chain's CDR3 is CASSVTRVGEQFF. Using reference TRBV5-6 and TRBJ2-1 for the parts outside the CDR3, the full variable domain is DAGVTQSPTHLIKTRGQQVTLRCSPKSGHDTVSWYQQALGQGPQFIFQYYEEEERQRGNFPDRFSGHQFPNYSSELNVNALLLGDSALYLCASSVTRVGEQFFGPGTRLTVL.

The J gene is TRBJ2-2, the V gene TRBV12-3 or TRBV12-4; TCRdb reports TRBD1, a call that lacks DNA to check it against. There are 16 residues in the CDR3. CDR3 region: CASGPRDPGDTGELFF.

The V gene is TRBV14, the J gene TRBJ1-5; lacking DNA, the TRBD1 call made by TCRdb goes unchecked. CDR1 SGHDN and CDR2 FVKESK come from the germline V gene. The CDR3 totals 15 residues. Here the CDR3 reads CASYPDRGCNQPQHF. Variable domain in full (rest from reference TRBV14 and TRBJ1-5): EAGVTQFPSHSVIEKGQTVTLRCDPISGHDNLYWYRRVMGKEIKFLLHFVKESKQDESGMPNNRFLAERTGGTYSTLKVQPAELEDSGVYFCASYPDRGCNQPQHFGDGTRLSIL.

This chain joins TRBV12-3 or TRBV12-4 and TRBJ1-3; TCRdb designates TRBD1, a call that cannot be tested without DNA. This CDR3 is 17 amino acids long. The CDR3 sequence is CASSPLNGGVSGNTIYF.

This chain uses TRBV3-1 with TRBJ1-6. CDR1 is LGHDT, CDR2 YNNKEL, per germline (reference sequence). CDR3 size: 16 residues. CDR3 protein: CASSQAVGSYNSPLHF.

V gene TRBV3-1 combines with J gene TRBJ2-1; the D call of TRBD2 rests on TCRdb alone, since no DNA is present to check it. The CDR3 sequence is 17 residues long. The germline CDR1 and CDR2 sequences are LGHDT and YNNKEL (reference sequence). Here the CDR3 reads CASSQPEGREGHNEQFF.

The chain recombines TRBV4-1 with TRBJ2-1; lacking DNA, the TRBD1 call made by TCRdb goes unchecked. CDR3 length: 16 amino acids. The germline CDR1 and CDR2 sequences are MGHRA and YSYEKL. This chain's CDR3 is CASSHAPGQGRDEQFF.

The chain uses TRBV5-5 and TRBJ1-1. The CDR3 is 12 residues long. Per germline, CDR1 SGHKS and CDR2 YYEKEE (reference sequence). This chain's CDR3 is CASSWGTAEAFF.

The chain employs TRBV5-1 and TRBJ2-7; TCRdb's assignment of TRBD1 cannot be checked, as there is no DNA. Per the germline V gene, CDR1 is SGHRS and CDR2 is YFSETQ. The CDR3 contains 15 residues. The CDR3 protein is CASSGGEPPPYEQYF.

The CDR3 sequence is CASSRSIGGSGEQFF. The chain uses TRBV7-9 and TRBJ2-1. The CDR3 sequence is 15 residues long. CDR1 and CDR2 from the germline V gene are SEHNR and FQNEAQ (reference sequence). Using reference TRBV7-9 and TRBJ2-1 for the parts outside the CDR3, the full variable domain is DTGVSQNPRHKITKRGQNVTFRCDPISEHNRLYWYRQTLGQGPEFLTYFQNEAQLEKSRLLSDRFSAERPKGSFSTLEIQRTEQGDSAMYLCASSRSIGGSGEQFFGPGTRLTVL.

This chain uses TRBV11-2 with TRBJ2-5; as DNA is missing, the TRBD2 call by TCRdb cannot be tested. This CDR3 is built from 16 residues. Germline CDR1 SGHAT, CDR2 FQNNGV. Here the CDR3 reads CASSLLAGKTQETQYF. Using reference TRBV11-2 and TRBJ2-5 for the parts outside the CDR3, the full variable domain is EAGVAQSPRYKIIEKRQSVAFWCNPISGHATLYWYQQILGQGPKLLIQFQNNGVVDDSQLPKDRFSAERLKGVDSTLKIQPAKLEDSAVYLCASSLLAGKTQETQYFGPGTRLLVL.

V and J are TRBV28 and TRBJ2-1. The CDR3 covers 12 residues. Germline V lookup: CDR1 MDHEN, CDR2 SYDVKM. CDR3 protein: CASSLRKDEQFF. Supplemented by reference TRBV28 and TRBJ2-1, the full variable domain reads DVKVTQSSRYLVKRTGEKVFLECVQDMDHENMFWYRQDPGLGLRLIYFSYDVKMKEKGDIPEGYSVSREKKERFSLILESASTNQTSMYLCASSLRKDEQFFGPGTRLTVL.

This chain uses TRBV6-2 or TRBV6-3 with TRBJ2-7; TCRdb's assignment of TRBD1 cannot be checked, as there is no DNA. CDR3 length equals 13 residues. CDR1 MNHEY and CDR2 SVGEGT come from the germline V gene. CDR3 residues: CASSAGTEFEQYF.

This chain links TRBV19 with TRBJ1-1. The CDR3 sequence is 14 residues long. The V gene's germline CDR1 is LNHDA and CDR2 SQIVND (reference sequence). This CDR3 reads CASSIMDQNTEAFF.

The chain uses TRBV29-1 and TRBJ2-7; TCRdb picks TRBD1, but there is no DNA to check that call. CDR3 size: 11 residues. Germline values: CDR1 SQVTM, CDR2 ANQGSEA. The CDR3 loop is CSVELQGEQYF.

The V and J genes are TRBV7-6 and TRBJ2-6. CDR3 size: 13 residues. The V gene's germline CDR1 is SGHVS and CDR2 FNYEAQ. The CDR3 is CASRIPGANVLTF.

The chain combines TRBV5-1 with TRBJ2-7; the TCRdb call, TRBD1, lacks DNA for checking. The CDR3 totals 13 residues. Germline V lookup: CDR1 SGHRS, CDR2 YFSETQ. The CDR3 spells CASSSTGGDEQYF.

V is TRBV5-1 and J is TRBJ2-1; with no DNA, the TCRdb D assignment of TRBD1 cannot be verified. This CDR3 is built from 14 residues. Germline CDR1 reads SGHRS; CDR2 reads YFSETQ. CDR3 region: CASSLVTAYNEQFF.

This chain links TRBV4-3 with TRBJ2-3; TCRdb picks TRBD1, but there is no DNA to check that call. There are 17 residues in the CDR3. Germline V CDR1 and CDR2: LGHNA, YSLEER. This CDR3 is CASSPLRDREITDTQYF.

The V call is TRBV29-1, the J call TRBJ1-1; with no DNA, the TCRdb D assignment of TRBD1 cannot be verified. The CDR3 is 13 amino acids. In germline, CDR1 is SQVTM, CDR2 ANQGSEA. The CDR3 sequence: CSVEGRLGTEAFF.

The chain has TRBV7-9 and TRBJ1-1; the D gene TCRdb calls, TRBD1, cannot be checked with no DNA. The CDR3 is made up of 13 amino acids. CDR1 is SEHNR, CDR2 FQNEAQ, per germline (reference sequence). This CDR3 reads CASTGGSGTEAFF.